A single sample gave rise to the 27 T cell receptor beta chains below, sequenced in a study of T cell responses to AZD1222 COVID-19 vaccine. Assay: immunoSEQ multiplex PCR; the TCRdb copy retains only in-frame clones and omits some. The repertoire has 140,000 to 150,000 clones, approximately 92% of them found once; the top ten carry approximately 1.5%. Material: peripheral blood, obtained on day 0 of AZD1222 vaccination. Source of these receptors: an adult in good health.

The J gene is TRBJ2-7, the V gene TRBV19; D uncertain. The CDR3 length is 15 residues. Germline V gene sequence: CDR1 LNHDA, CDR2 SQIVND (reference sequence). V was pared by 3 bases and J by 0 bases, with 12 bases between. The CDR3 reads CASSMTASLSYEQYF. CDR3 DNA: TGTGCCAGTAGTATGACGGCCAGTCTCTCCTACGAGCAGTACTTC.

This clone was detected only once. The chain recombines TRBV9 with TRBJ2-3; 13 bases line up with TRBD2. Germline values: CDR1 SGDLS, CDR2 YYNGEE. This CDR3 is 15 amino acids long. The V segment lost 4 bases and the J segment 6 bases; nucleotides outside the gene matches: 5. In nucleotides, the CDR3 is TGTGCCAGCAGCCCGACTAGCGGGAGGCGGGATACGCAGTATTTT. Amino acids: CASSPTSGRRDTQYF.

This sequence joins TRBV7-9 and TRBJ2-7, with TRBD2 matching 13 bases. CDR1 and CDR2 from the germline V gene are SEHNR and FQNEAQ (reference sequence). J was trimmed by 0 bases and V by 2 bases; bases with no gene match: 10. The CDR3 loop spans 19 amino acids. CDR3 DNA sequence: TGTGCCAGCAGCTTACGACTAGCGGGAGGCGTTGCTAGCTCCTACGAGCAGTACTTC. Translating gives CASSLRLAGGVASSYEQYF.

Written as DNA, the CDR3 is TGTGCCATCAGTGAATCGGGGGACTACAATGAGCAGTTCTTC. Protein product: CAISESGDYNEQFF. The V and J genes are TRBV10-3 and TRBJ2-1; D might be TRBD2 (6 bases). Trimming left V 3 bases short and J 3 bases short, with 9 bases between. Germline V gene data show CDR1 as ENHRY and CDR2 as SYGVKD. This CDR3 contains 14 residues.

The chain carries TRBV3-1 (or the pseudogene TRBV3-2) and TRBJ1-2, with TRBD1 identical over 10 bases. The CDR3 loop spans 15 amino acids. V trimming: 6 bases; J trimming: 2 bases; junction bases outside the gene matches: 6. Per germline, CDR1 LGHDT and CDR2 YNNKEL (reference sequence). The CDR3 nucleotides read TGTGCCAGCAGTCGAAGGACAGGGGGAAACTATGGCTACACCTTC. Its protein product is CASSRRTGGNYGYTF.

The V and J genes are TRBV5-1 and TRBJ1-1, with D possibly matching TRBD1 (5 bases). In germline, CDR1 is SGHRS, CDR2 YFSETQ. The CDR3 covers 15 residues. V lost 2 bases and J 6 bases, leaving 17 bases between the germline ends. The CDR3 sequence: CASSLAQGLQAEAFF. The CDR3 DNA follows: TGCGCCAGCAGCTTAGCTCAGGGACTTCAGGCTGAAGCTTTCTTT.

The genes are TRBV4-1 and TRBJ1-2; 10 positions agree with TRBD1. The CDR3 loop spans 18 amino acids. Germline CDR1 is MGHRA and CDR2 is YSYEKL. Trimming removed 5 bases from V and 4 bases from J; junction bases left unmatched: 16. The CDR3 loop reads CASSLTGTGVEWGYGYTF. CDR3 in DNA: TGCGCCAGCAGCTTAACCGGGACAGGGGTAGAGTGGGGCTATGGCTACACCTTC.

This chain connects TRBV7-9 to TRBJ1-2; no clear D gene. V was cut by 5 bases and J by 5 bases, with 12 bases left in between. Per germline, CDR1 SEHNR and CDR2 FQNEAQ (reference sequence). The CDR3 length is 13 residues. The CDR3 loop reads CASSAQKYYGYTF. CDR3 DNA sequence: TGTGCCAGCAGCGCCCAGAAGTATTATGGCTACACCTTC.

This clone was seen just once. Since the CDR3 does not end with the conserved phenylalanine or tryptophan, this likely comes from a read error. The DNA is left out, because the CDR3 cannot be placed on it with certainty; the CDR3 is given as TCRdb lists it. The chain links TRBV28 to TRBJ1-4. Looked up from germline, CDR1 is MDHEN and CDR2 is SYDVKM. The CDR3 contains 12 residues when both ends are counted. The CDR3 here is CASSSETGFVIV.

This clone was seen just once. The J gene is TRBJ2-2, the V gene TRBV19; 10 bases agree with TRBD2. The trim removed 3 bases at V and 0 bases at J, leaving 22 bases unmatched. CDR1 LNHDA and CDR2 SQIVND come from the germline V gene (reference sequence). The CDR3 runs 23 residues. The CDR3 loop reads CASSILLAGSSVHPGANTGELFF. The CDR3 DNA follows: TGTGCCAGTAGTATCTTACTAGCGGGATCCTCTGTACACCCCGGGGCGAACACCGGGGAGCTGTTTTTT.

The rearrangement uses TRBV6-5 and TRBJ2-7, with D uncertain. V lost 6 bases and J 3 bases, leaving 18 bases between the germline ends. CDR1 and CDR2 from the germline V gene are MNHEY and SVGAGI. This CDR3 has 15 residues. CDR3: CASRRTAGQLYEQYF. The CDR3 region has the DNA TGTGCCAGCAGAAGAACGGCCGGGCAGCTCTACGAGCAGTACTTC.

The rearrangement uses TRBV12-3 or TRBV12-4 and TRBJ1-1, with 9 nucleotides matching TRBD1. The CDR3 has 13 amino acids. Losses at the gene ends were 6 bases for V and 9 bases for J; bases not matched to a gene: 8. The CDR3, as DNA: TGTGCCAGCAGCCTCACACAGGGGGCGAAAGCTTTCTTT. Its protein product is CASSLTQGAKAFF.

This clone has only a few counts. This sequence joins TRBV6-5 and TRBJ2-1; no definite D call. CDR3 length equals 11 residues. Trimming stripped 2 bases from V and 14 bases from J, with 10 bases between. CDR1 is MNHEY and CDR2 is SVGAGI in the germline V gene. The CDR3 nucleotides are TGTGCCAGCAGTTACGGGGAAGGAGAGTTCTTC. Its translation is CASSYGEGEFF.

This clone was detected only a few times. This rearrangement joins TRBV4-2 to TRBJ2-2; possibly TRBD2 for D (6 bases). Trimming cost V 5 bases and J 2 bases, with 12 bases left between them. The germline CDR1 and CDR2 sequences are LGHNA and YNFKEQ. The length of the CDR3 is 15 residues. CDR3 bases: TGTGCCAGCAGCAGAGGGGCGGGAAACACCGGGGAGCTGTTTTTT. It codes for CASSRGAGNTGELFF.

The gene calls are TRBV9 and TRBJ2-1, with a tentative D call TRBD2 (5 bases). The CDR3 contains 13 residues. Trimming took off 4 bases at V and 4 bases at J, with 9 bases between the two ends. The germline V gene has CDR1 SGDLS and CDR2 YYNGEE. The CDR3 here is CASSTREYNEQFF. The CDR3 DNA sequence: TGTGCCAGCAGCACTAGGGAATACAATGAGCAGTTCTTC. Filled out from reference TRBV9 and TRBJ2-1, the complete variable domain reads DSGVTQTPKHLITATGQRVTLRCSPRSGDLSVYWYQQSLDQGLQFLIQYYNGEERAKGNILERFSAQQFPDLHSELNLSSLELGDSALYFCASSTREYNEQFFGPGTRLTVL.

This chain joins TRBV2 and TRBJ1-1; D is ambiguous. V lost 7 bases to trimming and J lost 0 bases, with 12 bases between them. The CDR3 sequence is 14 residues long. Germline V gives CDR1 SNHLY, CDR2 FYNNEI. CDR3 sequence (DNA): TGTGCCAGCATCCCCGGGCGCCTGAACACTGAAGCTTTCTTT. Translated: CASIPGRLNTEAFF.

This clone is a singleton in its sample. J is TRBJ1-1 and V is TRBV5-4; 7 bases match TRBD1. Germline V gene sequence: CDR1 SGHNT, CDR2 YYREEE (reference sequence). The V gene end was trimmed by 4 bases and the J gene end by 3 bases; junction bases not matched to a gene: 12. There are 16 residues in the CDR3. CDR3 in amino acids: CASSDKSRGLDTEAFF. CDR3 nucleotides: TGTGCCAGCAGCGACAAGAGCAGGGGGTTGGACACTGAAGCTTTCTTT.

CDR3 sequence reads: CASSLSIQGRTQYF. Here the CDR3 DNA reads TGTGCCAGCAGTTTATCGATCCAGGGTCGAACCCAGTACTTC. The rearrangement links TRBV27 to TRBJ2-5, with D possibly matching TRBD1 (5 bases). Germline V lookup: CDR1 MNHEY, CDR2 SMNVEV (reference sequence). Trimming took off 0 bases at V and 8 bases at J, with 13 bases between the two ends. The CDR3 covers 14 residues.

This chain uses TRBV28 with TRBJ1-2; unclear D gene. Trimming shortened V by 2 bases and J by 4 bases, and 17 bases separated the two germline ends. The CDR3 is made up of 16 amino acids. The V gene's germline CDR1 is MDHEN and CDR2 SYDVKM. The CDR3 sequence is CASSLIRRGKGYGYTF. The CDR3 nucleotides are TGTGCCAGCAGTTTAATTCGGCGGGGAAAAGGCTATGGCTACACCTTC.

The chain links TRBV5-4 to TRBJ2-3; TRBD2 aligns across 7 bases. This CDR3 region has 13 residues. With V trimmed by 3 bases and J by 10 bases, 8 bases remained unmatched. Germline V gene sequence: CDR1 SGHNT, CDR2 YYREEE (reference sequence). The CDR3, as DNA: TGTGCCAGCAGCTCAAAGGCGGGAGTGTCGCAGTATTTT. This sequence encodes CASSSKAGVSQYF.

The chain couples TRBV5-6 to TRBJ2-7; D perhaps matches TRBD1 (6 bases). The CDR3 sequence is 13 residues long. V gave up 2 bases and J gave up 3 bases, with 9 bases separating them. CDR1 is SGHDT and CDR2 is YYEEEE in the germline V gene. As DNA, the CDR3 is TGTGCCAGCAGCTTTACAGGGTACTACGAGCAGTACTTC. As protein: CASSFTGYYEQYF.

V usage is TRBV5-1 and J usage is TRBJ2-1; TRBD1 matches 10 bases. Trimming cost V 2 bases and J 3 bases; bases outside gene matches: 2. This CDR3 contains 15 residues. The germline V gene encodes CDR1 SGHRS and CDR2 YFSETQ. CDR3 loop: CASSFGTGDYNEQFF. The CDR3 coding sequence is TGCGCCAGCAGCTTCGGGACAGGGGACTACAATGAGCAGTTCTTC.

The V call is TRBV25-1, the J call TRBJ2-5; 11 bases match TRBD2. The germline V gene encodes CDR1 MGHDK and CDR2 SYGVNS. Germline trimming cut 6 bases from V and 4 bases from J; bases unmatched to any gene: 7. This CDR3 comprises 15 residues. The CDR3: CASSWGSGRGETQYF. For the CDR3, the DNA is TGTGCCAGCAGCTGGGGTAGCGGGAGGGGAGAGACCCAGTACTTC.

This clone came up a few times. The V and J genes are TRBV6-5 and TRBJ1-5, with D possibly being TRBD1 (5 bases). CDR1 and CDR2 (germline): MNHEY, SVGAGI. This CDR3 comprises 15 residues. Trimming took 7 bases from V and 0 from J, leaving 13 bases between them. CDR3 loop: CASTPGPDSNQPQHF. CDR3 nucleotide sequence: TGTGCCAGCACCCCGGGACCCGATAGCAATCAGCCCCAGCATTTT.

As DNA, the CDR3 is TGTGCCAGTAGTTACGGGTACGAGCAGTACTTC. This translates into CASSYGYEQYF. V and J are TRBV19 and TRBJ2-7; D is ambiguous. The length of the CDR3 is 11 residues. V was clipped by 5 bases and J by 4 bases, with 6 bases between them. Germline-derived CDR1 and CDR2 are LNHDA and SQIVND (reference sequence).

This chain uses TRBV6-4 with TRBJ2-3, with a weak D call TRBD2 (6 bases). CDR1 is MRHNA, CDR2 SNTAGT, per germline. This CDR3 has 16 amino acids. The V and J ends lost 2 bases and 2 bases respectively, with 14 bases between them. Here the CDR3 reads CASSDEAGLHTDTQYF. The CDR3 nucleotides read TGTGCCAGCAGTGACGAGGCGGGACTCCACACAGATACGCAGTATTTT.

The CDR3 bases are TGTGCCAGCAGCGTATCAGTGGGGCTGAACACTGAAGCTTTCTTT. Its translation: CASSVSVGLNTEAFF. The chain uses TRBV9 and TRBJ1-1; weak D call: TRBD1 (5 bases). V lost 1 base and J lost 0, with 10 bases in between. Per the germline V gene, CDR1 is SGDLS and CDR2 is YYNGEE. The CDR3 is 15 residues long.